This T cell receptor (beta chain) was captured by sequencing in a study of shared T cell receptors in the human thymus. Clones were read by immunoSEQ multiplex PCR, and TCRdb kept only the in-frame ones, dropping some. Of more than 550,000 clones detected, about 89% appear once; the ten largest clones hold just under 0.0095%. CDR3 length: 11 amino acids. Germline V CDR1 and CDR2: MNHEY, SMNVEV (reference sequence). Trimming took 7 bases from V and 6 from J, leaving 10 bases between them. This sample was shared with a second study, whose subject was human thymus T cells. From that study: Surgeons resected thymus tissue during corrective heart surgery. Both thymic and peripheral blood repertoires showed apparently biased V and J usage.

The rearrangement uses TRBV27 and TRBJ2-7; no reliable D call. The sequencing input was thymocytes. The source of this sequence is a boy younger than two with a congenital heart defect. CDR3: CASIASGEQYF. In DNA, the CDR3 is TGTGCCAGCATTGCTAGTGGCGAGCAGTACTTC.